The 8 T cell receptor beta chains below all came from one sample that was sequenced in a study of OX40 agonist ivuxolimab in advanced cancers. The library was produced with the immunoSEQ multiplex PCR assay. TCRdb's version of the immuneACCESS table is confined to in-frame rearrangements and falls short of the full clone set. An unresolved V gene accounts for under half of the shortfall where checked; the remainder is of unknown origin. The sample contains approximately 74,000 clones, 90% of them found a single time. The top ten clonotypes cover approximately 0.58% of the sample. Specimen: CD4+ or CD8+ T cells sorted from blood, collected in a trial of the OX40 agonist ivuxolimab. The source is an adult with an advanced solid tumor such as melanoma, head and neck, liver or kidney cancer.

The gene calls are TRBV10-3 and TRBJ2-3; D might be TRBD1 (5 bases). With 9 bases removed from V and 3 bases from J, the gap between germline ends came to 7 bases. Germline lookup yields CDR1 ENHRY and CDR2 SYGVKD. The CDR3 sequence is 11 residues long. The CDR3 DNA follows: TGTGCCATGGCAGGGACAGATACGCAGTATTTT. It is translated as CAMAGTDTQYF.

V gene TRBV28 combines with J gene TRBJ2-7, with D uncertain. V gave up 6 bases and J gave up 0 bases, with 12 bases separating them. The CDR3 spans 14 residues. Germline CDR1 reads MDHEN; CDR2 reads SYDVKM. CDR3 DNA sequence: TGTGCCAGCAGGCGGAGAAAGGACTCCTACGAGCAGTACTTC. Translated, it gives CASRRRKDSYEQYF.

V gene TRBV27 combines with J gene TRBJ2-3; D gene ambiguous. The CDR3 is 12 amino acids. Trimming stripped 6 bases from V and 2 bases from J, with 6 bases between. Germline assignment: CDR1 MNHEY and CDR2 SMNVEV (reference sequence). The CDR3 sequence is CASRPTTDTQYF. CDR3 nucleotides: TGTGCCAGCAGACCGACCACAGATACGCAGTATTTT.

The chain couples TRBV5-4 to TRBJ2-7; TRBD2 is a possible D gene (7 bases). The CDR3 extends over 16 amino acids. V was clipped by 0 bases and J by 0 bases, with 13 bases between them. Germline assignment: CDR1 SGHNT and CDR2 YYREEE (reference sequence). CDR3 protein: CASSLEGGTISYEQYF. The CDR3, as DNA: TGTGCCAGCAGCTTGGAGGGGGGGACGATCTCCTACGAGCAGTACTTC.

The chain uses TRBV30 and TRBJ2-1; weak D call: TRBD2 (6 bases). The germline V gene encodes CDR1 GTSNPN and CDR2 SVGIG (reference sequence). The CDR3 has 14 amino acids. Deletions cut 0 bases from V and 5 bases from J, with 11 bases between. CDR3 DNA sequence: TGTGCCTGGAGTGTCGGGAGTTTCAACAATGAGCAGTTCTTC. It is translated as CAWSVGSFNNEQFF.

The rearrangement joins TRBV5-1 to TRBJ1-4, with D possibly matching TRBD1 (5 bases). This CDR3 has 17 amino acids. Germline values: CDR1 SGHRS, CDR2 YFSETQ. Trimming stripped 1 base from V and 1 base from J, with 14 bases between. The CDR3 region is CASSLSGPIETNEKLFF. The CDR3 nucleotides are TGCGCCAGCAGCTTGTCGGGACCGATTGAAACTAATGAAAAACTGTTTTTT.

This chain joins TRBV6-6 and TRBJ2-5; D not resolved. CDR3 size: 12 residues. Trimming took off 5 bases at V and 4 bases at J, with 8 bases between the two ends. Germline V gene data show CDR1 as MNHNY and CDR2 as SVGAGI (reference sequence). CDR3 nucleotides: TGTGCCAGCAGTGTTACTGGAGAGACCCAGTACTTC. The encoded protein is CASSVTGETQYF.

The chain employs TRBV30 and TRBJ1-4; a weak D match, TRBD1 (5 bases). The CDR3 totals 14 residues. Germline values: CDR1 GTSNPN, CDR2 SVGIG (reference sequence). Trimming removed 2 bases from V and 8 bases from J, with 15 bases in between. CDR3 sequence: CAWSSGTRQEKLFF. The CDR3 nucleotides are TGTGCCTGGAGTTCTGGGACCAGGCAGGAAAAACTGTTTTTT. The complete variable domain, with remaining parts taken from reference TRBV30 and TRBJ1-4, reads SQTIHQWPATLVQPVGSPLSLECTVEGTSNPNLYWYRQAAGRGLQLLFYSVGIGQISSEVPQNLSASRPQDRQFILSSKKLLLSDSGFYLCAWSSGTRQEKLFFGSGTQLSVL.